This TCR beta chain was sequenced in a study of beta chain features in type 1 diabetes. Notes on the study in general: All four CD4+ subsets from Type 1 diabetes patients carried moderately but significantly shorter TCRB CDR3s.

The CDR3 length is 11 residues. Per germline, CDR1 GTSNPN and CDR2 SVGIG (reference sequence). Trimming cost V 0 bases and J 6 bases, with 6 bases left between them. Isolation of CD4+ naive, central memory, regulatory and stem cell-like memory cells was achieved by sorting via CD45RO/CCR7/CD25/CD127/CD95/CD27. Every isolated RNA sample was fully reverse transcribed, so sequencing captured expressed TCRB transcripts. Sequencing was performed with immunoSEQ multiplex PCR; in TCRdb, only in-frame clones are kept and a portion is missing. This sample has nearly 700,000 clones; over 10% occur once, and the top ten carry 0.02% to 0.025%. Comment on this clone: Its antigen remains unidentified. The same CDR3 arises from other DNA sequences in this sample as well.

The sample taken for sequencing was naive CD4+ T cells from blood. This receptor was obtained from a man between 18 and 35 years old with type 1 diabetes. The chain links TRBV30 to TRBJ2-7; D ambiguous. The CDR3 DNA follows: TGTGCCTGGAGTGTGGGTGGCGAGCAGTACTTC. It codes for CAWSVGGEQYF.